The rows below give T cell receptor beta chains drawn from one sample of a study of Graves' ophthalmopathy and Graves' hyperthyroidism. TCRdb passed the multiplex PCR reads through MiXCR, listing each CDR3 protein once. The table has hundreds of thousands of distinct CDR3 sequences, approximately 22% seen once. What was sequenced was peripheral blood. These TCRs come from a woman aged 18-29 years with stable Graves' hyperthyroidism. Some clones in this sample may be carry-over from other donors' samples. The CDR3 runs from the conserved cysteine through the conserved F or W.

V gene: TRBV6-1; CDR3 protein: CASSPLDRGNQPQHF
V gene: TRBV11-2; CDR3 protein: CASSLVTGVNSYEQYF
V gene: TRBV20-1; CDR3 protein: CSADPTNYGYTF
V gene: TRBV30; CDR3 protein: CAWSVQGDYEQYF
V gene: TRBV7-2; CDR3 protein: CASRGQGRLGQYF
V gene: TRBV6-2/TRBV6-3; CDR3 protein: CASSYPTELDTEAFF
V gene: TRBV30; CDR3 protein: CAWRRSGSTEAFF
V gene: TRBV10-3; CDR3 protein: CAISESGAGSSYEQYF
V gene: TRBV5-1; CDR3 protein: CASGMGASTEQYF
V gene: TRBV30; CDR3 protein: CAWSNTGGGGNTIYF
V gene: TRBV19; CDR3 protein: CASKVVGPGELFF
V gene: TRBV2; CDR3 protein: CASSADTPTETQYF